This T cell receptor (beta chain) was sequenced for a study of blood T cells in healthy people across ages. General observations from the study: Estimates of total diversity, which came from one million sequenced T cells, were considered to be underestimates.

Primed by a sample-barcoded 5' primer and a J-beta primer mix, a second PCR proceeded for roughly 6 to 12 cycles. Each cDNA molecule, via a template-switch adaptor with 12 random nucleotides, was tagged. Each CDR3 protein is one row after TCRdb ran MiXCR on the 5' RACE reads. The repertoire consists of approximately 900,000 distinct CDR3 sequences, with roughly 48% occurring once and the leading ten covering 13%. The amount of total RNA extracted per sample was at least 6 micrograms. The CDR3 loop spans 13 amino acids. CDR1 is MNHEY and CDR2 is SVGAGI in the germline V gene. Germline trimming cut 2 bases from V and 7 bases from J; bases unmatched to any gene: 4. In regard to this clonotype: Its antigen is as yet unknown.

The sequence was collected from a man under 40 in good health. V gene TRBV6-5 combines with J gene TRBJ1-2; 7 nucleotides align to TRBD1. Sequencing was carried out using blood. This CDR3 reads CASSYVQGCGYTF. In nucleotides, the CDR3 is TGTGCCAGCAGTTACGTACAGGGGTGTGGCTACACCTTC.